The 18 T cell receptor beta chains below come from one sample, sequenced in a study of blood T cell repertoires in COVID-19. Data came from immunoSEQ multiplex PCR; TCRdb stores just in-frame clones and leaves some out. The profile covers 200,000 to 250,000 clones, with less than 85% appearing a single time and approximately 1.8% taken by the ten largest. The sequencing input was PBMCs or T cells enriched from blood (not recorded which). Receptors were obtained from a man in his sixties who had recovered from COVID-19.

A single count supports this clone. The CDR3 sequence is CASSQAGGMNTEAFF. CDR3 nucleotides: TGCGCCAGCAGCCAAGCGGGGGGAATGAACACTGAAGCTTTCTTT. The chain combines TRBV4-3 with TRBJ1-1, with D tentatively TRBD1 (5 bases). CDR3 size: 15 residues. V lost 1 base and J lost 0, with 9 bases in between. Germline V lookup: CDR1 LGHNA, CDR2 YSLEER.

The sample holds a few counts of this clone. The chain has TRBV5-1 and TRBJ2-2, with D perhaps matching TRBD2 (7 bases). This CDR3 region has 16 residues. Germline CDR1 reads SGHRS; CDR2 reads YFSETQ. V lost 1 base, J lost 4 bases, and 14 bases lay in between. This chain's CDR3 is CASSLLGGQGTGELFF. The CDR3 region has the DNA TGCGCCAGCAGCTTGCTCGGGGGGCAGGGCACCGGGGAGCTGTTTTTT.

The genes are TRBV6-2 or TRBV6-3 and TRBJ2-7; TRBD1 matches 10 bases. The germline CDR1 and CDR2 sequences are MNHEY and SVGEGT. The trim removed 5 bases at V and 3 bases at J, leaving 7 bases unmatched. The CDR3 has 15 residues. The CDR3 nucleotides read TGTGCCAGCAGTGCCTTAGGACAGGGGGGCTACGAGCAGTACTTC. It encodes CASSALGQGGYEQYF.

The chain recombines TRBV2 with TRBJ2-1; 9 nucleotides match TRBD1. CDR1 SNHLY and CDR2 FYNNEI come from the germline V gene. The CDR3 sequence is 16 residues long. V trimming: 4 bases; J trimming: 3 bases; junction bases outside the gene matches: 7. The CDR3: CASSGSGGQGYNEQFF. For the CDR3, the DNA is TGTGCCAGCAGTGGTAGTGGGGGACAGGGCTACAATGAGCAGTTCTTC.

The sample holds a few counts of this clone. The gene calls are TRBV11-2 and TRBJ1-6, with unresolved D. V was clipped by 1 base and J by 8 bases, with 9 bases between them. Germline CDR1 is SGHAT and CDR2 is FQNNGV. The length of the CDR3 is 14 residues. CDR3 residues: CASSLARVDSPLHF. The CDR3 nucleotides read TGTGCCAGCAGCTTAGCTCGTGTTGATTCACCCCTCCACTTT.

The rearrangement uses TRBV2 and TRBJ2-7; TRBD1 matches at 10 bases. Germline CDR1 and CDR2: SNHLY and FYNNEI. The CDR3 runs 12 residues. V lost 8 bases and J lost 7; bases outside the gene matches: 5. The DNA for the CDR3 is TGTGCCAGCCGGGACAGGGGAGGGGAGCAGTACTTC. This gives the protein CASRDRGGEQYF.

The CDR3: CASTGGGTDTQYF. DNA for the CDR3: TGTGCCAGCACTGGAGGGGGCACAGATACGCAGTATTTT. The chain employs TRBV2 and TRBJ2-3, with D perhaps TRBD2 (6 bases). Trimming removed 7 bases from V and 1 base from J, with 9 bases in between. This CDR3 is 13 amino acids long. CDR1 and CDR2 from the germline V gene are SNHLY and FYNNEI.

The rearrangement joins TRBV30 to TRBJ1-2; D is ambiguous. The CDR3 contains 13 residues. The V and J ends lost 4 bases and 7 bases respectively, with 16 bases between them. Germline V CDR1 and CDR2: GTSNPN, SVGIG (reference sequence). The CDR3, as DNA: TGTGCCTGGACTACGAGTCCCGTTAGTGGCTACACCTTC. The encoded protein is CAWTTSPVSGYTF.

The gene calls are TRBV11-3 and TRBJ2-3, with 12 bases aligning to TRBD2. The CDR3 is made up of 17 amino acids. Trimming removed 2 bases from V and 0 bases from J; junction bases left unmatched: 3. CDR1 and CDR2 (germline): SGHNT, YENEEA. In DNA form, the CDR3 reads TGTGCCAGCAGCTTAACTAGCGGGGGGCGAAGCACAGATACGCAGTATTTT. The encoded protein is CASSLTSGGRSTDTQYF. Combining the CDR3 with reference TRBV11-3 and TRBJ2-3 gives the whole variable domain EAGVVQSPRYKIIEKKQPVAFWCNPISGHNTLYWYLQNLGQGPELLIRYENEEAVDDSQLPKDRFSAERLKGVDSTLKIQPAELGDSAVYLCASSLTSGGRSTDTQYFGPGTRLTVL.

V and J are TRBV9 and TRBJ2-7; weak D call: TRBD1 (6 bases). CDR1 is SGDLS, CDR2 YYNGEE, per germline. The CDR3 has 15 amino acids. Trimming left V 4 bases short and J 4 bases short, with 18 bases between. This CDR3 reads CASSPQGRGEYEQYF. CDR3 sequence (DNA): TGTGCCAGCAGCCCACAGGGCAGGGGCGAATACGAGCAGTACTTC.

The rearrangement links TRBV2 to TRBJ1-6; D may be TRBD1 (6 bases). V was clipped by 5 bases and J by 0 bases, with 11 bases between them. Germline CDR1 reads SNHLY; CDR2 reads FYNNEI. This CDR3 has 16 residues. In nucleotides, the CDR3 is TGTGCCAGCAGTCACAGGGTTAGCTCCTATAATTCACCCCTCCACTTT. Protein product: CASSHRVSSYNSPLHF.

This clone was detected only a few times. V usage is TRBV6-5 and J usage is TRBJ1-3, with a weak D call TRBD1 (6 bases). Germline CDR1 MNHEY, CDR2 SVGAGI. The germline V and J ends were trimmed by 4 bases and 0 bases, with 10 bases remaining between them. This CDR3 comprises 15 residues. The CDR3 DNA reads TGTGCCAGCAGTTCAACAGGGAGCTCTGGAAACACCATATATTTT. It encodes CASSSTGSSGNTIYF.

The rearrangement joins TRBV5-1 to TRBJ2-1; 11 bases map to TRBD2. The CDR3 length is 15 residues. V lost 3 bases, J lost 6 bases, and 5 bases stayed unmatched. Germline CDR1 and CDR2: SGHRS and YFSETQ. CDR3 bases: TGCGCCAGCAGCTCCGGGACTAGCGGACTCAATGAGCAGTTCTTC. Its protein is CASSSGTSGLNEQFF.

The chain's CDR3 is CASSPLMGAQETQYF. The CDR3 DNA reads as TGTGCCAGCTCTCCCCTCATGGGGGCCCAAGAGACCCAGTACTTC. The chain uses TRBV18 and TRBJ2-5, with D perhaps TRBD1 (6 bases). The CDR3 consists of 15 residues. Looked up from germline, CDR1 is KGHSH and CDR2 is LQKENI. V was pared by 6 bases and J by 1 base, with 15 bases between.

The genes are TRBV29-1 and TRBJ1-2; D perhaps matches TRBD1 (5 bases). Deletions cut 4 bases from V and 6 bases from J, with 15 bases between. Germline V CDR1 and CDR2: SQVTM, ANQGSEA. The CDR3 is 13 residues long. CDR3 residues: CSVGEAGLHGYTF. The CDR3 region has the DNA TGCAGCGTTGGCGAGGCAGGGTTGCATGGCTACACCTTC.

This chain joins TRBV5-1 and TRBJ1-3, with D tentatively TRBD1 (5 bases). V was pared by 2 bases and J by 6 bases, with 15 bases between. This CDR3 is built from 15 residues. Germline loops: CDR1 SGHRS, CDR2 YFSETQ. The chain's CDR3 is CASSFFGGSANTIYF. The CDR3 region has the DNA TGCGCCAGCAGCTTCTTTGGGGGGTCGGCAAACACCATATATTTT.

The chain employs TRBV19 and TRBJ2-5; 10 bases match TRBD2. The germline gives CDR1 LNHDA, CDR2 SQIVND (reference sequence). This CDR3 contains 15 residues. With V trimmed by 5 bases and J by 2 bases, 5 bases remained unmatched. The CDR3 loop is CASSVTAGGQETQYF. For the CDR3, the DNA is TGTGCCAGTAGTGTCACAGCGGGGGGGCAAGAGACCCAGTACTTC.

The chain combines TRBV24-1 with TRBJ2-3; TRBD2 matches 7 bases. The J segment lost 0 bases and the V segment lost 5 bases, leaving 13 bases of the junction unmatched. The CDR3 is 18 residues long. Looked up from germline, CDR1 is KGHDR and CDR2 is SFDVKD. CDR3 nucleotides: TGTGCCACCAGTGGTTCGATACCGGGGGGTTCTAGCACAGATACGCAGTATTTT. Amino acids: CATSGSIPGGSSTDTQYF.